One sample yielded the 12 T cell receptor beta chains listed below, sequenced in a study of control samples from healthy donors and cancer patients. The repertoire was sequenced with immunoSEQ multiplex PCR; TCRdb's copy has only in-frame clones and lacks some. In the table there are 150,000 or so clones, around 94% of which are singletons. The sequenced sample was blood. The receptor source for this set is a man aged 35-49 years in good health.

The chain links TRBV5-4 to TRBJ2-3; D possibly corresponds to TRBD1 (7 bases). V lost 2 bases and J 1 base, leaving 20 bases between the germline ends. The length of the CDR3 is 18 residues. Looked up from germline, CDR1 is SGHNT and CDR2 is YYREEE (reference sequence). The CDR3 bases are TGTGCCAGCAGCTTTCCGCGGGACAGTCCCGGAGGCACAGATACGCAGTATTTT. Translation gives CASSFPRDSPGGTDTQYF.

The sample holds one count of this clone. This chain uses TRBV6-5 with TRBJ1-5; 7 positions match TRBD1. CDR3 size: 15 residues. Trimming cost V 5 bases and J 4 bases; bases outside gene matches: 8. Germline values: CDR1 MNHEY, CDR2 SVGAGI. The CDR3 bases are TGTGCCAGCAGTCCCGGGACAGCCCGTAATCAGCCCCAGCATTTT. This codes for CASSPGTARNQPQHF.

This clone was picked up a small number of times. V usage is TRBV5-6 and J usage is TRBJ1-6; 9 bases agree with TRBD1. Per germline, CDR1 SGHDT and CDR2 YYEEEE. This CDR3 is 14 amino acids long. V lost 4 bases to trimming and J lost 6 bases; unmatched junction nucleotides: 2. The CDR3 sequence is CASSTGQGNSPLHF. The CDR3 DNA reads as TGTGCCAGCAGCACGGGACAGGGTAATTCACCCCTCCACTTT.

The genes are TRBV2 and TRBJ2-5; D remains unclear. CDR3 length equals 13 residues. V gave up 5 bases and J gave up 4 bases, with 11 bases separating them. Per germline, CDR1 SNHLY and CDR2 FYNNEI. This CDR3 reads CASSSRIRETQYF. CDR3 coding DNA: TGTGCCAGCAGTTCCAGGATTCGAGAGACCCAGTACTTC. The full variable domain, rest sourced from reference TRBV2 and TRBJ2-5, is EPEVTQTPSHQVTQMGQEVILRCVPISNHLYFYWYRQILGQKVEFLVSFYNNEISEKSEIFDDQFSVERPDGSNFTLKIRSTKLEDSAMYFCASSSRIRETQYFGPGTRLLVL.

The chain recombines TRBV5-1 with TRBJ1-1; D may be TRBD1 (5 bases). Per germline, CDR1 SGHRS and CDR2 YFSETQ. CDR3 size: 14 residues. Trimming stripped 4 bases from V and 1 base from J, with 11 bases between. The CDR3 coding sequence is TGCGCCAGCAGCCACGGGACGGGGAACACTGAAGCTTTCTTT. Translation: CASSHGTGNTEAFF.

The CDR3 nucleotides read TGTGCCAGCAGCGTAGGAGACAGGGGGTACGAGCAGTACTTC. Protein product: CASSVGDRGYEQYF. V usage is TRBV9 and J usage is TRBJ2-7; 9 positions match TRBD1. Germline-derived CDR1 and CDR2 are SGDLS and YYNGEE. This CDR3 is built from 14 residues. J gave up 4 bases and V 0 bases, and 2 bases lay outside the gene matches.

V is TRBV30 and J is TRBJ2-7; 7 nucleotides agree with TRBD2. The CDR3 length is 15 residues. The V segment lost 0 bases and the J segment 0 bases; nucleotides outside the gene matches: 5. Germline V gives CDR1 GTSNPN, CDR2 SVGIG (reference sequence). The CDR3 here is CAWSVDLAVSYEQYF. The CDR3 DNA follows: TGTGCCTGGAGTGTAGATCTAGCGGTCTCCTACGAGCAGTACTTC.

A single count supports this clone. CDR3 in amino acids: CASSASGTSGYEQYF. The CDR3 bases are TGTGCCAGCAGCGCCTCTGGTACTAGCGGGTACGAGCAGTACTTC. The chain couples TRBV9 to TRBJ2-7; 9 bases agree with TRBD2. The CDR3 consists of 15 residues. Germline-derived CDR1 and CDR2 are SGDLS and YYNGEE. With V trimmed by 3 bases and J by 4 bases, 8 bases remained unmatched.

The chain is built from TRBV5-6 and TRBJ2-7; 7 bases agree with TRBD1. Germline V gene lookup returns CDR1 SGHDT and CDR2 YYEEEE. With 4 bases clipped from V and 3 bases from J, the junction kept 4 bases outside the gene matches. The CDR3 extends over 13 amino acids. CDR3: CASSPGQYYEQYF. For the CDR3, the DNA is TGTGCCAGCAGCCCGGGACAGTACTACGAGCAGTACTTC.

This chain connects TRBV13 to TRBJ2-5; a weak D match, TRBD2 (7 bases). With 5 bases removed from V and 2 bases from J, the gap between germline ends came to 18 bases. There are 16 residues in the CDR3. The germline gives CDR1 PRHDT, CDR2 FYEKMQ (reference sequence). CDR3 protein: CASSPYPGGGQETQYF. The CDR3 DNA reads TGTGCCAGCAGCCCCTACCCGGGGGGCGGGCAAGAGACCCAGTACTTC. The full variable domain, in which reference TRBV13 and TRBJ2-5 provide the parts outside the CDR3, is AAGVIQSPRHLIKEKRETATLKCYPIPRHDTVYWYQQGPGQDPQFLISFYEKMQSDKGSIPDRFSAQQFSDYHSELNMSSLELGDSALYFCASSPYPGGGQETQYFGPGTRLLVL.

V and J are TRBV28 and TRBJ1-2, with D possibly TRBD1 on 6 matching bases. V lost 6 bases and J 4 bases, leaving 15 bases between the germline ends. Germline values: CDR1 MDHEN, CDR2 SYDVKM. This CDR3 has 14 residues. The CDR3 bases are TGTGCCAGCAGCCCGGGGGGGGCCTCCTATGGCTACACCTTC. It specifies CASSPGGASYGYTF.

CDR3 nucleotide sequence: TGTGCCATCAGAAGGACTAGCGGGTTAGAAGGGGAGACCCAGTACTTC. Residues: CAIRRTSGLEGETQYF. The rearrangement joins TRBV10-3 to TRBJ2-5; 11 nucleotides agree with TRBD2. Germline-derived CDR1 and CDR2 are ENHRY and SYGVKD. V gave up 6 bases and J gave up 5 bases; unmatched junction bases: 11. The CDR3 runs to 16 residues.